This TCR beta chain was obtained from a study of OX40 agonist ivuxolimab in advanced cancers. At the level of the whole study: Ivuxolimab, which targeted the costimulatory receptor OX40 (CD134), was an agonistic, fully human IgG2 monoclonal antibody. Of the 50 to 55 dose-escalation patients, hepatocellular carcinoma was present in around 19, melanoma in around 15, renal cell carcinoma in 9 and head and neck cancer in 9. The point of sequencing TCRbeta in the periphery was to test whether ivuxolimab changed TCR sequence diversity and drove clonal T-cell expansion. Partial responses occurred in three dose-escalation patients, of whom one had hepatocellular carcinoma and two had cutaneous melanoma. The paper reports the monotherapy dose-escalation portion (N of about 52 patients) of the phase I ivuxolimab trial. Intravenous ivuxolimab was administered to patients every 2 weeks at six dose levels: 0.01, 0.1, 0.3, 1.5, 3 and 10 mg/kg. Prior anti-PD-1, anti-PD-L1 or anti-CTLA-4 therapy was permitted, and checkpoint inhibitors had been received by about 37% of dose-escalation patients. The dose-escalation cohort was roughly 83% male with a mean age of about 58 years, ranging from roughly 23 to 90. The investigation overall reported the following: Low levels of normalized T-cell clonal expansion were also shown by some nonresponding patients. Antigen specificity was not determined for the clonally expanded peripheral T cells. In the 0.1-3.0 mg/kg groups, partial responders were among the patients with the lowest normalized peripheral clonal expansion, particularly in CD8+ T cells. After ivuxolimab, expanded clones were on average more numerous among CD8+ T cells than among CD4+ T cells. At doses of 0.1 to 3.0 mg/kg, clonal expansion of both CD4+ and CD8+ blood T cells was observed from baseline to week 6.

Genomic DNA was extracted from sorted cells for sequencing of the TCRbeta CDR3 region. TCRbeta CDR3 regions were sequenced using the immunoSEQ Assay. Here the immuneACCESS table is served through TCRdb, limited to in-frame sequences with V and J called. Missing clones are a known gap in these copies; in checked studies unresolved V genes cover under half, and the rest lacks a known reason. This sample lists roughly 66,000 clones; 82% were detected once. Of the sample, around 6.7% is held by the ten largest clones. Measured from the cysteine to the phenylalanine, the CDR3 is 13 residues long. Solely the CDR3 DNA is kept, with 39 bases framed from the first base. CDR1 MNHEY and CDR2 SVGAGI were looked up in the germline V gene. The V end gives up 6 bases and the J end 10 bases, leaving 5 bases in the junction not matched to a gene. This clone has only one observation. Its antigen remains unidentified. No much larger clone is present one base from it, and per-base qualities are unavailable.

The trial excluded patients who had a history of autoimmune disease or were on systemic immunosuppression. Peripheral blood for TCR sequencing was collected from all dose cohorts at baseline, on cycle 4 day 1, and on cycle 7 day 1. Samples were obtained from an open-label, multicenter, first-in-human phase I dose-escalation trial of ivuxolimab. Adults with locally advanced or metastatic head and neck squamous cell, hepatocellular, melanoma or renal cell carcinoma were enrolled in the trial. Before TCR sequencing, CD4+ T cells and CD8+ T cells from peripheral blood were sorted into separate populations.

This sample comprised CD4+ or CD8+ T cells sorted from blood, obtained in a trial of the OX40 agonist ivuxolimab. The receptor comes from an adult with an advanced solid tumor such as melanoma, head and neck, liver or kidney cancer. The chain employs TRBV6-5 and TRBJ2-3, with TRBD2 identical over 12 junction bases. The nucleotide sequence reads TGTGCCAGCAGCCGGACTAGCGGGAAGGCGCAGTATTTT. Its protein is CASSRTSGKAQYF.